This T cell receptor (beta chain) was sequenced for a study of blood T cell repertoires in COVID-19. The repertoire was sequenced with immunoSEQ multiplex PCR; TCRdb's copy has only in-frame clones and lacks some. The sample has tens of thousands of clones; under 95% are singletons. V lost 0 bases, J lost 4 bases, and 6 bases stayed unmatched. Germline-derived CDR1 and CDR2 are MNHNS and SASEGT. This CDR3 contains 16 residues. V is TRBV6-1 and J is TRBJ1-3, with TRBD1 matching over 7 bases. Material: peripheral blood. This receptor was identified in a man in his fifties or sixties with acute or convalescent COVID-19. The CDR3 here is CASSEARGYLGNTIYF. CDR3 nucleotide sequence: TGTGCCAGCAGTGAAGCCAGGGGGTACCTAGGAAACACCATATATTTT.